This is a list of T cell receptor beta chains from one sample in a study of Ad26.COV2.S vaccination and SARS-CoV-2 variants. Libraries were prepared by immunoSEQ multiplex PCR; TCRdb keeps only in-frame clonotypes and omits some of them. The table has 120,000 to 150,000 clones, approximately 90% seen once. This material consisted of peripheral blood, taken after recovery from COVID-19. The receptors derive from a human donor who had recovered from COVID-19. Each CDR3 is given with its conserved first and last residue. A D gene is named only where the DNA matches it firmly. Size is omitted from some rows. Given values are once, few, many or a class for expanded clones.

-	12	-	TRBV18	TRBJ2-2	CASSSYTGELFF	TGTGCCAGCTCAAGTTATACCGGGGAGCTGTTTTTT
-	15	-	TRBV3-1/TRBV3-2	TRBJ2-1	CASSQPKKKDNEQFF	TGTGCCAGCAGCCAACCGAAAAAGAAGGACAATGAGCAGTTCTTC
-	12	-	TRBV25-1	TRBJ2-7	CASRGFTYEQYF	TGTGCCAGCAGAGGGTTTACCTACGAGCAGTACTTC
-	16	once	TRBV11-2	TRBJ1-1	CASSLAFNRARRGAFF	TGTGCCAGCAGCTTAGCCTTCAACAGGGCACGGAGGGGAGCTTTCTTT
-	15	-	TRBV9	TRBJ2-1	CASRPGDLDYNEQFF	TGTGCCAGTAGACCGGGGGATTTGGATTACAATGAGCAGTTCTTC
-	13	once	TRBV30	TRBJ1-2	CAWSVRIDSRYTF	TGTGCCTGGAGTGTACGAATCGACAGCCGCTACACCTTC
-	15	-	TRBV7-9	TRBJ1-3	CASSLALNSGNTIYF	TGTGCCAGCAGCTTAGCCCTAAACTCTGGAAACACCATATATTTT
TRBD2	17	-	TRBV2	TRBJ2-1	CASSDIPGLAGAPEQFF	TGTGCCAGCAGCGACATTCCGGGACTAGCGGGGGCCCCTGAGCAGTTCTTC
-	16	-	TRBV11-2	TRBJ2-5	CASRTVRGDFQETQYF	TGTGCCAGCAGAACAGTTCGGGGTGATTTCCAAGAGACCCAGTACTTC
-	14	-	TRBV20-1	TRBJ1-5	CSASSPNSNQPQHF	TGCAGTGCTAGTAGCCCTAATAGCAATCAGCCCCAGCATTTT
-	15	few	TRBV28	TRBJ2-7	CASSPPSQGKDEQYF	TGTGCCAGCAGTCCGCCAAGCCAGGGGAAAGACGAGCAGTACTTC
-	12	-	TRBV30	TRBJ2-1	CAWSPSGNEQFF	TGTGCCTGGAGTCCGTCGGGGAATGAGCAGTTCTTC
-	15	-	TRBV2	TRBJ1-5	CASRSGLLSNQPQHF	TGTGCCAGCAGATCGGGACTCCTTAGCAATCAGCCCCAGCATTTT
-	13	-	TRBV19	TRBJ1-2	CASSITRGEGYTF	TGTGCCAGTAGTATCACAAGGGGAGAGGGCTACACCTTC
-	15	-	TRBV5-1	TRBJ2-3	CASSLGQGNTDTQYF	TGCGCCAGCAGCTTGGGGCAGGGTAACACAGATACGCAGTATTTT
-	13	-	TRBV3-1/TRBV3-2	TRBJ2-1	CASSQEGYPEQFF	TGTGCCAGCAGCCAAGAGGGCTACCCCGAGCAGTTCTTC
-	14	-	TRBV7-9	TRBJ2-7	CASSRRDSAGEQYF	TGTGCCAGCAGCCGACGGGACTCGGCGGGAGAGCAGTACTTC
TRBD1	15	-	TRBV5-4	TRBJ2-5	CASSRQGAERETQYF	TGTGCCAGCAGCCGACAGGGGGCTGAGCGGGAGACCCAGTACTTC
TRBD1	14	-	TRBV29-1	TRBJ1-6	CSVDTGVVFSPLHF	TGCAGCGTTGATACAGGGGTGGTATTTTCACCCCTCCACTTT
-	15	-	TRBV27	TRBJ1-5	CASSFRIGGNQPQHF	TGTGCCAGCAGTTTCAGAATAGGCGGCAATCAGCCCCAGCATTTT
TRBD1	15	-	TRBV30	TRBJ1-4	CASQGVGDASEKLFF	TGTGCCTCCCAGGGGGTCGGGGATGCGAGTGAAAAACTGTTTTTT
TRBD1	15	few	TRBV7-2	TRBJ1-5	CASSSQGGTNQPQHF	TGTGCCAGCAGCTCCCAGGGGGGGACTAATCAGCCCCAGCATTTT
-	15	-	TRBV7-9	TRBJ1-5	CASSLSAGGNQPQHF	TGTGCCAGCAGCTTATCGGCCGGGGGCAATCAGCCCCAGCATTTT
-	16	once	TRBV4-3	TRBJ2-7	CASSQRRDPSSYEQYF	TGCGCCAGCAGCCAACGCCGGGACCCGAGCTCCTACGAGCAGTACTTC
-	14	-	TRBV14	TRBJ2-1	CASSEWYGYNEQFF	TGTGCCAGCAGCGAATGGTACGGATACAATGAGCAGTTCTTC
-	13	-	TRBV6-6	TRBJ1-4	CASSYIRAEKLFF	TGTGCCAGCAGTTACATAAGGGCAGAAAAACTGTTTTTT
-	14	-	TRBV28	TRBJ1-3	CASSTQAVRNTIYF	TGTGCCAGCAGTACACAGGCCGTCCGGAACACCATATATTTT
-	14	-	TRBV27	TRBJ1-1	CASSGVGANTEAFF	TGTGCCAGCAGTGGGGTGGGGGCGAACACTGAAGCTTTCTTT
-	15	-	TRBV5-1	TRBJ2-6	CASSYRTAGANVLTF	TGCGCCAGCAGCTATAGGACAGCTGGGGCCAACGTCCTGACTTTC
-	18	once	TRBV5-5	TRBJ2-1	CASSLWEYRRGSVNEQFF	TGTGCCAGCAGCTTGTGGGAGTATAGGAGGGGGTCTGTGAATGAGCAGTTCTTC
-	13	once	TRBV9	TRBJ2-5	CASNKDRQETQYF	TGTGCCAGCAACAAGGACAGACAAGAGACCCAGTACTTC
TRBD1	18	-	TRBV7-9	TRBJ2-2	CASSLRGLTPNNAGELFF	TGTGCCAGCAGTCTTAGGGGGCTTACACCGAACAACGCCGGGGAGCTGTTTTTT
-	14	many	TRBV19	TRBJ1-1	CASSRTTANTEAFF	TGTGCCAGTAGTCGGACGACAGCGAACACTGAAGCTTTCTTT
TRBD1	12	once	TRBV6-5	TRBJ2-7	CARNRGRYEQYF	TGTGCCAGAAATAGGGGGCGGTACGAGCAGTACTTC
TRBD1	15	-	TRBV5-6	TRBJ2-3	CASSLQGDGTDTQYF	TGTGCCAGCAGCTTACAGGGGGACGGCACAGATACGCAGTATTTT
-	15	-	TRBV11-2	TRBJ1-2	CASSLDYRGIYGYTF	TGTGCCAGCAGCTTAGATTATCGGGGTATCTATGGCTACACCTTC
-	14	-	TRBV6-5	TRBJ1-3	CASSYFRGGNTIYF	TGTGCCAGCAGTTACTTCCGGGGAGGAAACACCATATATTTT
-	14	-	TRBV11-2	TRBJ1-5	CASSWGGANQPQHF	TGTGCCAGCAGCTGGGGGGGGGCCAATCAGCCCCAGCATTTT
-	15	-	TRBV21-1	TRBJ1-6	CASGNLGFGGSPLHF	TGTGCCAGCGGCAATCTCGGTTTTGGTGGATCACCCCTCCACTTT
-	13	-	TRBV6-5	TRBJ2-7	CANGDGLNYEQYF	TGTGCCAACGGGGATGGACTTAATTACGAGCAGTACTTC
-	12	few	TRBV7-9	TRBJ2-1	CASSKSDYEQFF	TGTGCCAGCAGCAAATCGGACTATGAGCAGTTCTTC
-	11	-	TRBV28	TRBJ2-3	CASSLENTQYF	TGTGCCAGCAGTTTGGAGAATACGCAGTATTTT
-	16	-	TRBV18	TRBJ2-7	CASSPPSGTRDYEQYF	TGTGCCAGCTCACCCCCAAGCGGGACACGGGATTACGAGCAGTACTTC
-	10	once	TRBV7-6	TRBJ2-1	CASSRKSWFF	TGTGCCAGCAGCCGGAAGAGTTGGTTCTTC
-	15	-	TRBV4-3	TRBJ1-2	CASSHKEGGSYGYTF	TGCGCCAGCAGCCACAAAGAGGGGGGTTCCTATGGCTACACCTTC
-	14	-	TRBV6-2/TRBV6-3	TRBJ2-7	CASSRQILPYEQYF	TGTGCCAGCAGCAGACAAATCCTACCCTACGAGCAGTACTTC
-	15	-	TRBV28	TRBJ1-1	CASSSDQGVFTEAFF	TGTGCCAGCAGTTCCGACCAGGGAGTGTTCACTGAAGCTTTCTTT
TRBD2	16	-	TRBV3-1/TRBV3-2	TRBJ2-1	CASSPQGLAGVDEQFF	TGTGCCAGCAGCCCTCAAGGACTAGCGGGGGTAGATGAGCAGTTCTTC
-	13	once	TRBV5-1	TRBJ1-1	CASSLTGNTEAFF	TGCGCCAGCAGCTTGACGGGGAACACTGAAGCTTTCTTT